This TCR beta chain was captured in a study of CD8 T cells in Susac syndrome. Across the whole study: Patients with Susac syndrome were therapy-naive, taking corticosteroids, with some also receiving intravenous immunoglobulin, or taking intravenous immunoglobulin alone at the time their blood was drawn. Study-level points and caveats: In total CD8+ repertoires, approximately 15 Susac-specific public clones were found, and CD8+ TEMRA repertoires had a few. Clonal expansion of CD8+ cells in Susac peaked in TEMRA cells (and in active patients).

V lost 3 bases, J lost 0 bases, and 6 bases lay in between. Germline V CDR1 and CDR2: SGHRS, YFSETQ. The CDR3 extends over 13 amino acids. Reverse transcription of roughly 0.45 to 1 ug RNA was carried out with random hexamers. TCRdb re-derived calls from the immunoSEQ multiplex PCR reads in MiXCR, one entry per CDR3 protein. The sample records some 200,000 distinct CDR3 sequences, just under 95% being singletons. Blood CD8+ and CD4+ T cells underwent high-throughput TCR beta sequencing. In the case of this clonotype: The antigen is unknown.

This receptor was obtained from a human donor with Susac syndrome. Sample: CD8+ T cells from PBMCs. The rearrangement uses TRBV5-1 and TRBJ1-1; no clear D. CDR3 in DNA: TGCGCCAGCAGCTCGGACGTGAACACTGAAGCTTTCTTT. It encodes CASSSDVNTEAFF.